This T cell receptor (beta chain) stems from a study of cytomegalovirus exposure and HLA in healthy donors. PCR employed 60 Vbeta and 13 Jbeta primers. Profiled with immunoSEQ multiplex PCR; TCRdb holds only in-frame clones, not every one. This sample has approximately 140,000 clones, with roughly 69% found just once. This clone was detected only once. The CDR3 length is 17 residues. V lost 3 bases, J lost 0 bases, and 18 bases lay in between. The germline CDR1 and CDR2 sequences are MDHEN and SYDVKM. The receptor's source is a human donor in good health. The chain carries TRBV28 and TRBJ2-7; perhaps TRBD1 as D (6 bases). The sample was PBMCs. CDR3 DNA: TGTGCCAGCAGTTTCTCCCTGGGAACAGGGAGCTCCTACGAGCAGTACTTC. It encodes CASSFSLGTGSSYEQYF.